This T cell receptor (beta chain) was identified in a study of T cells in tuberculosis listed by TCRdb under 2018. The study in broad terms: The study combined CD1B tetramers and high-throughput TCR immunosequencing to characterize T cells specific for the mycobacterial lipid antigen glucose monomycolate (GMM). With 9 to 11 people per group, a South African clinical cohort compared IGRA-negative adolescents, IGRA-positive adolescents with latent tuberculosis, and adults with active tuberculosis.

Turning to this clone: The clone's antigen remains unknown. No much larger clone is present one base from it, and per-base qualities are unavailable.

CDR1 and CDR2, per the germline V gene, are LGHNA and YNFKEQ. From the cysteine through the phenylalanine, the CDR3 covers 18 amino acids. CDR3 DNA is the only sequence kept; it has 54 bases, read in frame from the first base. V is cut back by 0 bases and J by 4 bases, with 13 bases in the junction unmatched. The immunoSEQ multiplex PCR assay was used to generate TCR libraries, with TCR-beta and/or TCR-alpha/delta assays applied to each sample. The Illumina high-throughput platform was used to sequence the amplified TCR libraries. The study's own analysis went as follows. Clustering and dimensionality reduction relied on pairwise TCRdist distances among GMM-specific receptors from T cells that were either sorted ex vivo or expanded in vitro. The score assigned to each clinical repertoire was mean NN-distance, meaning the average TCRdist to the nearest 10% of tetramer-positive reference sequences. To compute GEM TCR motif frequency, the fraction of unique TCRs matching known GEM sequences by V/J usage and CDR3 length was calculated. Active tuberculosis was classified by linear discriminant analysis with leave-one-out cross-validation, implemented in scikit-learn. The source is immuneACCESS, and TCRdb retained only in-frame sequences with V and J called. Part of the clones is not carried over; for the studies checked, unresolved V genes explain less than half of this, and the remainder is unexplained. Clone size and the V and J calls come from that table; the DNA yielded D and trimming. In all, the sample holds tens of thousands of clones, and roughly 97% of those were seen once. In total, the top ten clones hold more than 5.5% of the sample.

At study entry, adolescents were screened for latent tuberculosis infection using a tuberculin skin test and the QuantiFERON-TB GOLD In-Tube IGRA. Immunosequencing was performed on unsorted cryopreserved PBMC, with around 100,000 T cells per clinical donor covered on average. Eleven high schools in the Worcester region of the Western Cape, South Africa, served as enrollment sites for adolescents aged 12 to 18 years. Some ten M. tuberculosis-infected adolescents and ten uninfected adolescents, matched for age and sex, were selected. Adolescent PBMC were isolated from freshly drawn heparinized blood by density centrifugation and cryopreserved. Summary of the overall study and its limitations: A classifier using the diverse GMM-specific repertoire reached 87% accuracy (AUROC roughly 0.92), compared with around 68% accuracy using GEM motif frequencies. Which clinical samples got chosen depended on the availability of cryopreserved specimens, and the active tuberculosis cases were adults, whereas the controls were adolescents. Smaller NN-distances were partly driven by shorter CDR3-alpha lengths in active tuberculosis patients, and statistical significance was not reached for the TCR-beta difference. Active tuberculosis TCR-alpha repertoires showed smaller mean NN-distances to GMM-specific TCRs than IGRA-negative controls, suggesting clonal expansion of these TCRs.

Source material: PBMCs. The receptor comes from a donor aged 10 to 29 with latent tuberculosis or without tuberculosis infection. The chain is encoded by TRBV4-2 joined to TRBJ2-3, with TRBD2 matching 7 junction bases. The sequenced DNA: TGTGCCAGCAGCCAAGATGAGGCGGGAGAGATATCAGCAGATACGCAGTATTTT. Protein translation: CASSQDEAGEISADTQYF.